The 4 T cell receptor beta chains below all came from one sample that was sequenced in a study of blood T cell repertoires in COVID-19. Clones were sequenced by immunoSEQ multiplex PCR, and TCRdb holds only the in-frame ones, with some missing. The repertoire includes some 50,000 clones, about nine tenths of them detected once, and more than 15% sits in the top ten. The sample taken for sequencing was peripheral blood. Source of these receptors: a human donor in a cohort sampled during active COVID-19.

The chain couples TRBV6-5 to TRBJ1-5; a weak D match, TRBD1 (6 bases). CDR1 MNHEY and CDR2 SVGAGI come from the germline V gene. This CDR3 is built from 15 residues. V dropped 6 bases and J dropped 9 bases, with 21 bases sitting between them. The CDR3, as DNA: TGTGCCAGCAGATCCGGGGACACATCTGCGTCGCCCCAGCATTTT. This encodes CASRSGDTSASPQHF.

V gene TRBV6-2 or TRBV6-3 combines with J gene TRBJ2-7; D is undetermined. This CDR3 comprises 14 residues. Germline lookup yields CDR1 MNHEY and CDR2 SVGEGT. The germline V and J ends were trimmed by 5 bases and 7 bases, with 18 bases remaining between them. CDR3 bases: TGTGCCAGCAGTCGGCGGTCGGCCGGCAATGAGCAGTACTTC. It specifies CASSRRSAGNEQYF.

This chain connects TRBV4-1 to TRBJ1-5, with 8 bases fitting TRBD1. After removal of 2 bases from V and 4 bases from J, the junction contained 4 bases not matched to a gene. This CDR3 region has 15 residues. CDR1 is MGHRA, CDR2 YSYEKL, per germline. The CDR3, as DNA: TGCGCCAGCAGCCAATTTACAGGGGGAAATCAGCCCCAGCATTTT. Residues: CASSQFTGGNQPQHF.

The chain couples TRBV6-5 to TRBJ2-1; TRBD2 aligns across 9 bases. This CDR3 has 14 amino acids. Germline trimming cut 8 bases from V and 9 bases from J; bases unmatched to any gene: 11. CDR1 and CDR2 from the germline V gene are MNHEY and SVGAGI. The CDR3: CASSHRREGGEQFF. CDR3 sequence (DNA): TGTGCCAGCTCGCATCGGCGGGAGGGGGGTGAGCAGTTCTTC.